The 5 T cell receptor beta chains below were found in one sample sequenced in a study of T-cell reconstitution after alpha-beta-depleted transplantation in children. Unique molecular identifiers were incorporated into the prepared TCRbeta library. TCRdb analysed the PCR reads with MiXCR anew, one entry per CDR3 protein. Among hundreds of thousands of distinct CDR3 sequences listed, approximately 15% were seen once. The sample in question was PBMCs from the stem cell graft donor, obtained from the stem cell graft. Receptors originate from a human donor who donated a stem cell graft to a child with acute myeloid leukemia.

This CDR3 reads CASSPGQGEFSSTDTQYF. The CDR3 nucleotides are TGTGCCAGCAGTCCGGGACAGGGGGAGTTCTCAAGCACAGATACGCAGTATTTT. This chain joins TRBV12-3 or TRBV12-4 and TRBJ2-3; TRBD1 matches 11 bases. The CDR3 runs 18 residues. Trimming cost V 5 bases and J 0 bases; bases outside gene matches: 10.

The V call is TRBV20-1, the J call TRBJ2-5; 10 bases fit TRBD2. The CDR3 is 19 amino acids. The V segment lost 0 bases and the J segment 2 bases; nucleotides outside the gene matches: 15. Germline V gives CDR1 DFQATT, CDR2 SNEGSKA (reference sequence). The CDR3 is CSARDGAHLSGGEQETQYF. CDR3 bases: TGCAGTGCTAGAGATGGGGCCCACCTAAGCGGGGGGGAACAAGAGACCCAGTACTTC.

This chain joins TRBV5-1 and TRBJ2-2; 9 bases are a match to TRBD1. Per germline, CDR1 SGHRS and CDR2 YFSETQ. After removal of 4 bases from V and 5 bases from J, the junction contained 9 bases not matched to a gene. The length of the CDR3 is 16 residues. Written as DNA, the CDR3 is TGCGCCAGCAGCGTGTCGCGGACAGGGGATACCGGGGAGCTGTTTTTT. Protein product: CASSVSRTGDTGELFF.

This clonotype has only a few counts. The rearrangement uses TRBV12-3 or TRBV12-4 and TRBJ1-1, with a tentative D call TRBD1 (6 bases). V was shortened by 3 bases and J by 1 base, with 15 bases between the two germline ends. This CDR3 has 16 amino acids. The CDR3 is CASSFEEGGGNTEAFF. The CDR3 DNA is TGTGCCAGCAGTTTTGAGGAGGGAGGGGGGAACACTGAAGCTTTCTTT.

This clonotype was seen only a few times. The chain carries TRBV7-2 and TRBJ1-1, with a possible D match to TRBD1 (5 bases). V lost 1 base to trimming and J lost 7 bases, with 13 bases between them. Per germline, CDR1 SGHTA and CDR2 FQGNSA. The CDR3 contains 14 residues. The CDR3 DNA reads TGTGCCAGCAGCTTAGGAAGGGGCGGGCTTGAAGCTTTCTTT. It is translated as CASSLGRGGLEAFF.